Listed below are T cell receptor beta chains from one sample, sequenced in a study of blood T cells in healthy people across ages. One entry per CDR3 protein results from TCRdb running MiXCR on the 5' RACE reads. The sample includes under 750,000 distinct CDR3 sequences, around half seen only once; the top ten take 20% to 25%. The source material was blood. These receptor sequences come from an older man in good health. CDR3s include the opening cysteine and the closing phenylalanine or tryptophan. A D gene is named only where the DNA matches it firmly. Size is stated for part of the rows, as once, few or many counts, or as a class when the clone is expanded.

J | V | D | size | DNA | CDR3
TRBJ2-7 | TRBV12-3/TRBV12-4 | TRBD2 | few | TGTGCCAGCAGGGGCGGGAGCCCCTACGAGCAGTACTTC | CASRGGSPYEQYF
TRBJ1-4 | TRBV7-9 | - | few | TGTGCCAGCAGCTACGGACAGCTAGCAACTAATGAAAAACTGTTTTTT | CASSYGQLATNEKLFF
TRBJ2-1 | TRBV7-3 | TRBD2 | few | TGTGCCAGCAGCTTCAACGCGGGAGAGTATGAGCAGTTCTTC | CASSFNAGEYEQFF
TRBJ1-1 | TRBV7-2 | TRBD1 | - | TGTGCCAGCAGCAAAACGGGACAGCAGAACACTGAAGCTTTCTTT | CASSKTGQQNTEAFF
TRBJ1-1 | TRBV20-1 | TRBD1 | - | TGCAGTGCTAGAGCGGACAGGTCCAACACTGAAGCTTTCTTT | CSARADRSNTEAFF
TRBJ2-1 | TRBV7-2 | - | - | TGTGCCAGCAGCTTAGCGATCTCTAGCAATGAGCAGTTCTTC | CASSLAISSNEQFF
TRBJ2-7 | TRBV4-3 | - | - | TGCGCCAGCAGCCAAGAGTATGTAACAGACGATACCTACGAGCAGTACTTC | CASSQEYVTDDTYEQYF
TRBJ2-1 | TRBV9 | TRBD2 | - | TGTGCCAGCAGCGGAGGGCCCCTAGCGGGAGGGTACAATGAGCAGTTCTTC | CASSGGPLAGGYNEQFF
TRBJ2-1 | TRBV9 | - | - | TGTGCCAGCCACAGAGTAAGTAGCTACAATGAGCAGTTCTTC | CASHRVSSYNEQFF
TRBJ2-1 | TRBV9 | - | few | TGTGCCAGCAGCGCGGAGAGGGCCGTAGGCAATGAGCAGTTCTTC | CASSAERAVGNEQFF
TRBJ2-7 | TRBV21-1 | - | - | TGTGCCAGCAGCAAAAAGACTAGCCCCTACGAGCAGTACTTC | CASSKKTSPYEQYF
TRBJ2-1 | TRBV11-1 | TRBD2 | few | TGCGCCAGCAGCCACACAGGGGTCGGAACTAGCGGGAGGGCCGCCTACAATGAGCAGTTCTTC | CASSHTGVGTSGRAAYNEQFF
TRBJ2-7 | TRBV27 | TRBD1 | few | TGTGCCAGCAAACGAGGGGGCGCTTTGGGCGAGCAGTACTTC | CASKRGGALGEQYF
TRBJ1-5 | TRBV15 | - | - | TGTGCCACCAGCTTAGACAAGGGGTTCAATCAGCCCCAGCATTTT | CATSLDKGFNQPQHF
TRBJ2-3 | TRBV2 | TRBD1 | - | TGTGCCAGCATCAGGACAGGGGGGCCCGCAGATACGCAGTATTTT | CASIRTGGPADTQYF
TRBJ2-5 | TRBV7-2 | - | few | TGTGCCAGCAGCTTCGGGTCCGGGGAAGAGACCCAGTACTTC | CASSFGSGEETQYF
TRBJ2-1 | TRBV11-3 | TRBD2 | - | TGTGCCAGCAGCCTTGGACTAGCGGGGCAACGTAATGAGCAGTTCTTC | CASSLGLAGQRNEQFF
TRBJ1-4 | TRBV10-3 | - | - | TGTGCCATCAGTGAGACAGCACTAATGAAAAAACTGTTTTTT | CAISETALMKKLFF
TRBJ2-6 | TRBV7-8 | - | - | TGTGCCAGCACCTCAGGGGCGCCGCGCTCTGGGGCCAACGTCCTGACTTTC | CASTSGAPRSGANVLTF
TRBJ2-4 | TRBV15 | - | - | TGTGCCACCAGCAGAGGGGGGATTGGGGACATTCAGTACTTC | CATSRGGIGDIQYF
TRBJ2-1 | TRBV20-1 | TRBD2 | - | TGCAGTGCACGGACTAGCGGGAGCCCCTACAATGAGCAGTTCTTC | CSARTSGSPYNEQFF
TRBJ2-3 | TRBV4-1 | - | - | TGCGCCAGCAGCCAACAAGATAGGGCCCCAGATACGCAGTATTTT | CASSQQDRAPDTQYF
TRBJ2-5 | TRBV19 | TRBD1 | - | TGTGCCAGTAGTATGTTCACAGGGGTTGTGGAGACCCAGTACTTC | CASSMFTGVVETQYF
TRBJ2-5 | TRBV6-6 | - | many | TGTGCCAGCAGTTACGGGGACCCGGCTACGGGGGAGACCCAGTACTTC | CASSYGDPATGETQYF
TRBJ2-6 | TRBV7-2 | TRBD2 | - | TGTGCCAGCAGCTCCCAGGCGGGGGCTGGGGCCAACGTCCTGACTTTC | CASSSQAGAGANVLTF
TRBJ2-7 | TRBV7-2 | - | - | TGTGCCAGCAGCCAGGGGGGTTCAACGAACTACGAGCAGTACTTC | CASSQGGSTNYEQYF
TRBJ2-7 | TRBV20-1 | TRBD2 | few | TGCAGTGCTAGAGCGGGACTAGCGGGATACGAGCAGTACTTC | CSARAGLAGYEQYF
TRBJ1-2 | TRBV20-1 | - | - | TGCAGTGCTAGCGCCGGCAGGGCGGTCTATGGCTACACCTTC | CSASAGRAVYGYTF
TRBJ2-7 | TRBV3-1 | - | - | TGTGCCAGCAGTCGCGGAGGGAGCTCCTACAATGAGCAGTACTTC | CASSRGGSSYNEQYF
TRBJ2-1 | TRBV3-1 | - | - | TGTGCCAGCAGCCCCCTAGGGTCCCACAATGATGAGCAGTCCTTC | CASSPLGSHNDEQSF
TRBJ1-5 | TRBV12-3/TRBV12-4 | TRBD1 | - | TGTGCCAGCACCAGGACAGGGGGCCAGCCCCAGCATTTT | CASTRTGGQPQHF
TRBJ2-3 | TRBV4-1 | - | - | TGCGCCAGCAGCCAAGGTAGGGACCCGAGGGTGGGTGCTACGCAGTATTTT | CASSQGRDPRVGATQYF
TRBJ2-3 | TRBV3-1 | - | - | TGTGCCAGCAGCACGCAGGGGGGTCCAGATACGCAGTATTTT | CASSTQGGPDTQYF
TRBJ2-1 | TRBV7-3 | - | - | TGTGCCAGCAGCTTAACATCTAAGCGGAATGAGCAGTTCTTC | CASSLTSKRNEQFF
TRBJ2-3 | TRBV7-2 | - | few | TGTGCCAGCAGCTTAGTTCTGGGCACTGGGTTGACAGATACGCAGTATTTT | CASSLVLGTGLTDTQYF
TRBJ1-2 | TRBV3-1 | TRBD1 | - | TGTGCCAGCAGCCAAGCTCAAACAGGGGGCGGCTACACCTTC | CASSQAQTGGGYTF
TRBJ2-1 | TRBV4-1 | TRBD2 | few | TGCGCCAGCAGCCCCTTACTAGCGGTAACTTACAATGAGCAGTTCTTC | CASSPLLAVTYNEQFF
TRBJ2-1 | TRBV6-6 | - | many | TGTGCCAGCAGTTACTCGATCCCAGAGCAGTTCTTC | CASSYSIPEQFF
TRBJ2-7 | TRBV4-3 | TRBD2 | few | TGCGCCAGCAGCCAAGATTCCTCCCGGGGGGGCGAGCAGTACTTC | CASSQDSSRGGEQYF
TRBJ2-7 | TRBV28 | - | - | TGTGCCACCGTTCCGGGACTTTCCTCCTACGAGCAGTACTTC | CATVPGLSSYEQYF
TRBJ1-2 | TRBV3-1 | - | few | TGTGCCAGCAGCCAAGCCCGACGGGGAGGCGGTGGCTACACCTTC | CASSQARRGGGGYTF
TRBJ2-5 | TRBV5-6 | TRBD2 | - | TGTGCCAGCAGCTTGGTGGTTAGCGGGCTAGCGGGAGGAGGAGAGACCCAGTACTTC | CASSLVVSGLAGGGETQYF
TRBJ1-6 | TRBV7-9 | - | few | TGTGCCAGCAGCTGGGCAGGGAGCCGAAGCTCCTATAATTCACCCCTCCACTTT | CASSWAGSRSSYNSPLHF
TRBJ2-7 | TRBV15 | - | few | TGTGCCACCAGCAGTGGGGACACCAGCTACGAGCAGTACTTC | CATSSGDTSYEQYF
TRBJ1-5 | TRBV20-1 | - | - | TGCAGTGCTAGTCTGAGGGAGTCGGGGAGCAATCAGCCCCAGCATTTT | CSASLRESGSNQPQHF
TRBJ1-6 | TRBV9 | TRBD1 | - | TGTGCCAGCAGCGACGGGACAGGGAGTGGGAGGGATAATTCACCCCTCCACTTT | CASSDGTGSGRDNSPLHF
TRBJ2-2 | TRBV6-5 | TRBD1 | - | TGTGCCGGCAGTGACAGGGACAACACCGGGGAGCTGTTTTTT | CAGSDRDNTGELFF
TRBJ2-7 | TRBV7-2 | TRBD2 | - | TGTGCCAGCAGCTTCGTCCTAGCGGGAGTGTACCACGAGCAGTACTTC | CASSFVLAGVYHEQYF
TRBJ1-2 | TRBV3-1 | - | - | TGTGCCAGCAGCCAACGTCTAGGGGACGGCTTCTATGGCTACACCTTC | CASSQRLGDGFYGYTF
TRBJ1-6 | TRBV9 | - | few | TGTGCCAGCAGCCAAAGGACCGAAGATTCACCCCTCCACTTT | CASSQRTEDSPLHF
TRBJ1-2 | TRBV5-1 | TRBD1 | - | TGCGCCAGCAGCTCGGACGTGGACAGGGTCTATGGCTACACCTTC | CASSSDVDRVYGYTF
TRBJ2-1 | TRBV6-2/TRBV6-3 | TRBD2 | - | TGTGCCAGCAGTCGACCCAGGGCTAGCGGGCCCTACAATGAGCAGTTCTTC | CASSRPRASGPYNEQFF
TRBJ1-1 | TRBV3-1 | TRBD1 | once | TGTGCCAGCAGCCAGACCGGGACAGGGAGGATGAACACTGAAGCTTTCTTT | CASSQTGTGRMNTEAFF